This TCR beta chain was recovered during a study of T cells in Graves' hyperthyroidism and ophthalmopathy. Overall study context: Pretreatment peripheral blood was obtained at initial diagnosis.

Clinical Activity Scores of at least 3, NOSPECS grades of at least 4 and durations under 3 months characterized ophthalmopathy patients. Lactation, pregnancy, other autoimmune disease or uncontrolled infection excluded patients. Thyroid ultrasound, orbital computed tomography, clinical symptoms, and serum thyroxine and TRAb underpinned diagnoses. RNA transcripts provided the source from which TCR beta CDR3 regions were amplified. HTBI primers were used for first-round RT-PCR of the TCR CDR3. TCRdb ran MiXCR on the multiplex PCR reads and lists one entry per CDR3 protein. Seen here are around 250,000 distinct CDR3 sequences, approximately 24% observed once, and the top ten hold approximately 32%. Trimming took 5 bases from V and 8 from J, leaving 11 bases between them. CDR3 size: 12 residues. Germline-derived CDR1 and CDR2 are KGHDR and SFDVKD.

The chain uses TRBV24-1 and TRBJ1-1; D unclear. The sequencing sample was made of blood. The sequence was obtained from a woman between 35 and 50 years old with Graves' ophthalmopathy. The CDR3 sequence is CATSATGREAFF. The CDR3 nucleotides read TGTGCCACCAGTGCTACTGGACGAGAAGCTTTCTTT.